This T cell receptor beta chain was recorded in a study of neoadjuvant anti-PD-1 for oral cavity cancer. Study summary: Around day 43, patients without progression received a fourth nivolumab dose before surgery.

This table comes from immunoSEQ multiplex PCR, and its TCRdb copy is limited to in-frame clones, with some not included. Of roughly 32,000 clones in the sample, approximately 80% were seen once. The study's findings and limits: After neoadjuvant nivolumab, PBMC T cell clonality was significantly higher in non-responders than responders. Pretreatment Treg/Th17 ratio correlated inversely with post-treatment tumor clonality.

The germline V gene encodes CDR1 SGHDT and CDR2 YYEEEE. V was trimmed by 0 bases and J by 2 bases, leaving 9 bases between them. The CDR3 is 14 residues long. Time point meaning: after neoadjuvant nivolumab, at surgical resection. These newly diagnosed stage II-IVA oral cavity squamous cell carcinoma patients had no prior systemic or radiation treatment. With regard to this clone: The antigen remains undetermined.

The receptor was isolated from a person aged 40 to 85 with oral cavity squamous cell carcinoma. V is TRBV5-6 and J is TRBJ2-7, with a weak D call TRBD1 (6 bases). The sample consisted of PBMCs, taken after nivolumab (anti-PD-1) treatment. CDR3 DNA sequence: TGTGCCAGCAGCTTGGCAGGGGTCGCCTACGAGCAGTACTTC. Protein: CASSLAGVAYEQYF.